The clone carrying this T cell receptor (beta chain) was seen just once. V trimming: 6 bases; J trimming: 8 bases; junction bases outside the gene matches: 9. Per germline, CDR1 MDHEN and CDR2 SYDVKM. CDR3 size: 14 residues. The sample is drawn from a study of blood T cell repertoires in COVID-19. For the study at large: Italy, Spain and the United States were the sources of the convalescent and acute COVID-19 samples. Sources were T cells, B-cell-depleted T cells, or PBMCs; the material itself was cDNA or gDNA.

In the original workflow: Amplification with reference gene primers provided the estimates of nucleated cell counts. Repertoires were generated with immunoSEQ multiplex PCR, while TCRdb's copy carries only in-frame clones and drops some. The DNA gave D and trimming, while V, J and clone size come from that table. The table has tens of thousands of clones, approximately 90% seen once. This clonotype was obtained from a man between 65 and 85 years old with active or convalescent COVID-19. Specimen: peripheral blood. The chain combines TRBV28 with TRBJ1-4, with 7 bases matching TRBD1. CDR3 DNA: TGTGCCAGCAGGAATACAGGGGTTGGCGAAAAACTGTTTTTT. It yields the protein CASRNTGVGEKLFF.